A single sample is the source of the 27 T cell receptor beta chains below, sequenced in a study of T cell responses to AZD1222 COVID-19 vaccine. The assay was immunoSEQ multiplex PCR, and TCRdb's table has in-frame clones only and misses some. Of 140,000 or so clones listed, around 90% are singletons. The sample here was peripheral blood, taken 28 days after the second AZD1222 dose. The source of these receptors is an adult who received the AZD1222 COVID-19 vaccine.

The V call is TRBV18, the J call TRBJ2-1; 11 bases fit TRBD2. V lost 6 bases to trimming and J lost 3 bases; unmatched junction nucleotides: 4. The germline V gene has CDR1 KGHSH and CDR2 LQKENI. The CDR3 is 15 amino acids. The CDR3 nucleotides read TGTGCCAGCTCGCCGACTAGCGGGAACTACAATGAGCAGTTCTTC. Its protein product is CASSPTSGNYNEQFF.

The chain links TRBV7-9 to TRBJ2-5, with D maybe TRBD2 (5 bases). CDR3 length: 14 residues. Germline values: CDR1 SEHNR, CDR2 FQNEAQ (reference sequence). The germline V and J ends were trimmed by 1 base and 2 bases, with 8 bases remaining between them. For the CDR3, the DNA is TGTGCCAGCAGCTTAGGGACTGGACAAGAGACCCAGTACTTC. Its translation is CASSLGTGQETQYF.

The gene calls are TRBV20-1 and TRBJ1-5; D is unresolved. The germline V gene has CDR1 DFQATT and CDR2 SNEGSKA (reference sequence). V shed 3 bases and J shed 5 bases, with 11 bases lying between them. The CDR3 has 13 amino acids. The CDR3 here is CSASMGTHQPQHF. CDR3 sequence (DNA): TGCAGTGCTAGTATGGGAACGCATCAGCCCCAGCATTTT.

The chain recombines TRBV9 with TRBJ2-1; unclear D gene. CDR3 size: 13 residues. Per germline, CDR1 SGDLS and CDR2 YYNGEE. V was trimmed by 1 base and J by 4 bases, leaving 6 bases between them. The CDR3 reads CASSVQAYNEQFF. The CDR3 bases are TGTGCCAGCAGCGTACAGGCGTACAATGAGCAGTTCTTC.

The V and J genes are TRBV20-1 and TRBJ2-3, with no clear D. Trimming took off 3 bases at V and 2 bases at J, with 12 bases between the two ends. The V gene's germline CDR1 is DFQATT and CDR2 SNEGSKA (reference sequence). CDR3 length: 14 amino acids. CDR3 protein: CSASRWQITDTQYF. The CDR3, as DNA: TGCAGTGCTAGTAGGTGGCAGATCACAGATACGCAGTATTTT.

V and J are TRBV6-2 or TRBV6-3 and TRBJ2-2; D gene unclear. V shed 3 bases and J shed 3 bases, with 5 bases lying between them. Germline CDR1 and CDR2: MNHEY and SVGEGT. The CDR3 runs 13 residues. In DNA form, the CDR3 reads TGTGCCAGCAGTTATACTGACACCGGGGAGCTGTTTTTT. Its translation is CASSYTDTGELFF.

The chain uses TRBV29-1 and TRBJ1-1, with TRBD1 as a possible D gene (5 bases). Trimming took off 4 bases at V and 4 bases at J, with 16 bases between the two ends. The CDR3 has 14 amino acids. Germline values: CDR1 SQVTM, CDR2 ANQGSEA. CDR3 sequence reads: CSVAQGRFRTEAFF. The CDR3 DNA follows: TGCAGCGTTGCGCAGGGCCGGTTTCGCACTGAAGCTTTCTTT.

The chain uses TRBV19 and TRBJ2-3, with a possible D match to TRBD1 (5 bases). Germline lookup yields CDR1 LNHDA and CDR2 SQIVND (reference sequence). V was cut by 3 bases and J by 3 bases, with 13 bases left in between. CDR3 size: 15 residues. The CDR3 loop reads CASSMGRIVTDTQYF. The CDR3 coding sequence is TGTGCCAGTAGTATGGGGCGGATAGTGACAGATACGCAGTATTTT.

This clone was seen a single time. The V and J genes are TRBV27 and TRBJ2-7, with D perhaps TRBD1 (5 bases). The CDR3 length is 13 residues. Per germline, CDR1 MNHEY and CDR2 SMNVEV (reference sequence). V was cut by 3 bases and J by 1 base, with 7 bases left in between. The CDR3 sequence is CASSFQGSYEQYF. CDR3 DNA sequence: TGTGCCAGCAGTTTTCAGGGTTCCTACGAGCAGTACTTC.

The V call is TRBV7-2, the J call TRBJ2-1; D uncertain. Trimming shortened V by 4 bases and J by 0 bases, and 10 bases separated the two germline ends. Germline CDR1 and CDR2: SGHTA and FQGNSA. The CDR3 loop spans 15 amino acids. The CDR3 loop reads CASSSSLLSYNEQFF. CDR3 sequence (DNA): TGTGCCAGCAGCTCCAGCCTACTCTCCTACAATGAGCAGTTCTTC.

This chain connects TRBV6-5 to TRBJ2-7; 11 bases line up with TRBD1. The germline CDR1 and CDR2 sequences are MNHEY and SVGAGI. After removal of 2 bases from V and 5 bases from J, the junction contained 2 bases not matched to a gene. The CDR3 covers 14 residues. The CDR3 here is CASSYRTGGHEQYF. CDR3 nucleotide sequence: TGTGCCAGCAGTTACCGGACAGGGGGCCACGAGCAGTACTTC.

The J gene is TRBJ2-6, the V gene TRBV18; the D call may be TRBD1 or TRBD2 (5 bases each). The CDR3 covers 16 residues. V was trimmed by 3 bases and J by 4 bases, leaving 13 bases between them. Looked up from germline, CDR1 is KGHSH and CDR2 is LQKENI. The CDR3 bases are TGTGCCAGCTCACCCACAGGACCGGGAGGGGCCAACGTCCTGACTTTC. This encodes CASSPTGPGGANVLTF.

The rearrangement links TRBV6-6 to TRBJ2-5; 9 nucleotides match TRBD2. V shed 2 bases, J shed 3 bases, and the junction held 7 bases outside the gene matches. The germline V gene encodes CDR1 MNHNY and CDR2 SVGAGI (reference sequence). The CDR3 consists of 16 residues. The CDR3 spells CASSYRLAGTEETQYF. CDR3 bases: TGTGCCAGCAGTTACAGGCTAGCGGGAACAGAAGAGACCCAGTACTTC.

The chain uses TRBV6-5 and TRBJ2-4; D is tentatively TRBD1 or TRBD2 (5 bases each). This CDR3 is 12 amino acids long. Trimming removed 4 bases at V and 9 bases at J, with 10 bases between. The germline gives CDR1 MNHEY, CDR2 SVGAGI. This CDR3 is CASSSPGSIQYF. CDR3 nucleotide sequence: TGTGCCAGCAGTTCCCCAGGGAGCATTCAGTACTTC.

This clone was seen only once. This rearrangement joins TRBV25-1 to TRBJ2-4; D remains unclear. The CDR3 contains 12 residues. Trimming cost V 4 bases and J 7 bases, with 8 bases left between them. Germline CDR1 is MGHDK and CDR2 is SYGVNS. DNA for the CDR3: TGTGCCAGCAGTGGCCGAAGGAACATTCAGTACTTC. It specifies CASSGRRNIQYF.

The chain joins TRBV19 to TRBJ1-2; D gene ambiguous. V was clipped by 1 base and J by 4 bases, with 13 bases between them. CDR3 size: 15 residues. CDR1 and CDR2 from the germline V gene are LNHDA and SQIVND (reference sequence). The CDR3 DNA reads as TGTGCCAGTAGTATAGGGACGATGGGCGGCTATGGCTACACCTTC. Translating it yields CASSIGTMGGYGYTF.

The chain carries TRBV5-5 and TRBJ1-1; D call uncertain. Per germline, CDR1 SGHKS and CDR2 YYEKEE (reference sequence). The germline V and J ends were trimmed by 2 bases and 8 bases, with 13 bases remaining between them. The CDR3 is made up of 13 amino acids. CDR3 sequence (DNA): TGTGCCAGCAGCTTCCAGAGGCGCATCGAAGCTTTCTTT. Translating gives CASSFQRRIEAFF.

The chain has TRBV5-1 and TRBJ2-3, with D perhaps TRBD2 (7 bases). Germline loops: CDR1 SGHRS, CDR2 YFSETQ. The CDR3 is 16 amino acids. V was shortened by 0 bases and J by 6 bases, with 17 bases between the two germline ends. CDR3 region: CASSLESWGGLDTQYF. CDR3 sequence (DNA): TGCGCCAGCAGCTTGGAATCGTGGGGGGGCCTGGATACGCAGTATTTT.

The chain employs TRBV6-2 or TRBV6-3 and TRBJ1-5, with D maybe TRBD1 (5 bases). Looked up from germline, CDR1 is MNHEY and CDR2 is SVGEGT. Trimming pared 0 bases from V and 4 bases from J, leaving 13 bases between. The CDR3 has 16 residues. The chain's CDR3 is CASSYSMGTRNQPQHF. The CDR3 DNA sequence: TGTGCCAGCAGTTACTCGATGGGGACTAGGAATCAGCCCCAGCATTTT.

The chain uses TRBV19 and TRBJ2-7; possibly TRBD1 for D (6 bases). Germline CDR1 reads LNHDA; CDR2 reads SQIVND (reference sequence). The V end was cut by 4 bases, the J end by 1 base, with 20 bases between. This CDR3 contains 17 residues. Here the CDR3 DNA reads TGTGCCAGTAGTAGATTCATCAGGGACACCTTATCCTACGAGCAGTACTTC. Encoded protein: CASSRFIRDTLSYEQYF.

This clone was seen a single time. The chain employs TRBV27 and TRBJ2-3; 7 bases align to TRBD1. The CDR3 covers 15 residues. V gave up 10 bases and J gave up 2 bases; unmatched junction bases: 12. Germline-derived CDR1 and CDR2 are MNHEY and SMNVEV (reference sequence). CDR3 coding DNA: TGTGCCACCAGATCTGACAGGGTTATCACAGATACGCAGTATTTT. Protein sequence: CATRSDRVITDTQYF.

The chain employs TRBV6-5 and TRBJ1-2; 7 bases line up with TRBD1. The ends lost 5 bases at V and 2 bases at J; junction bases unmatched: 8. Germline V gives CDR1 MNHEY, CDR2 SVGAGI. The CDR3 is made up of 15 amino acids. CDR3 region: CASSKTGSKNYGYTF. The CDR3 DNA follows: TGTGCCAGCAGTAAGACAGGGAGTAAGAACTATGGCTACACCTTC.

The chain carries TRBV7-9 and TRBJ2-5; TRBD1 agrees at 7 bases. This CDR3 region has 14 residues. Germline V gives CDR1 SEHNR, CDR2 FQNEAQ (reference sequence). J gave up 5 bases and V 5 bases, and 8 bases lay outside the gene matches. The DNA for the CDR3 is TGTGCCAGCAGCATACAGGGGTGGAAGGAGACCCAGTACTTC. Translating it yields CASSIQGWKETQYF. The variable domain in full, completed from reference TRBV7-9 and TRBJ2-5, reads DTGVSQNPRHKITKRGQNVTFRCDPISEHNRLYWYRQTLGQGPEFLTYFQNEAQLEKSRLLSDRFSAERPKGSFSTLEIQRTEQGDSAMYLCASSIQGWKETQYFGPGTRLLVL.

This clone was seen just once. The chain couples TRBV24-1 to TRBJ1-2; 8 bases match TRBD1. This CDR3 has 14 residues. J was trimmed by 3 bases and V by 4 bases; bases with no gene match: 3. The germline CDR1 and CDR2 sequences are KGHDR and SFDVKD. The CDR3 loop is CATSDLDRDYGYTF. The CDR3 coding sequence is TGTGCCACCAGTGACTTGGACAGGGACTATGGCTACACCTTC.

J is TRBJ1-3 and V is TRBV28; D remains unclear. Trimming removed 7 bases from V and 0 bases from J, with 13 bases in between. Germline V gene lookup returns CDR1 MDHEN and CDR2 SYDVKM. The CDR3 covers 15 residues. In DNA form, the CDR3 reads TGTGCCAGCACCCTAAGCCTCAGCTCTGGAAACACCATATATTTT. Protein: CASTLSLSSGNTIYF.

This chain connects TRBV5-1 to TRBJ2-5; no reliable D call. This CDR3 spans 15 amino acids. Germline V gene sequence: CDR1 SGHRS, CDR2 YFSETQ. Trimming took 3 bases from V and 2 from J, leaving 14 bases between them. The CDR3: CASSSVIHGQETQYF. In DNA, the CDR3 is TGCGCCAGCAGCTCAGTAATACACGGACAAGAGACCCAGTACTTC.

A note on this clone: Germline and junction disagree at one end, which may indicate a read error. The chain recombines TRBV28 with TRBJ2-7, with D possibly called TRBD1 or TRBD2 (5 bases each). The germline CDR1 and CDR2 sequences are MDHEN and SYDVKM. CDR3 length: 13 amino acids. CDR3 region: CASQTVGGQRGVF. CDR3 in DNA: TGTGCCAGTCAGACAGTAGGCGGTCAAAGGGGAGTGTTC.